These 14 T cell receptor beta chains were all obtained from the same sample, sequenced in a study of patients and donors after allogeneic stem cell transplantation. TCRdb re-analysed the RT-PCR reads in MiXCR, keeping a single row per CDR3 protein. The sample contains more than 150,000 distinct CDR3 sequences, 41% of which appear only once. The specimen sequenced was blood, either unsorted or a sorted T cell fraction (not recorded which). All receptors come from a human donor who was either an allogeneic HSCT recipient or a stem cell or donor lymphocyte infusion donor (not recorded which). It is not recorded whose cells these are; they may come from a transplant donor.

J is TRBJ2-7 and V is TRBV20-1; 11 bases match TRBD1. The CDR3 sequence is 15 residues long. V gave up 3 bases and J gave up 4 bases; unmatched junction bases: 8. The V gene's germline CDR1 is DFQATT and CDR2 SNEGSKA (reference sequence). The CDR3 nucleotides are TGCAGTGCTAGGGACCCCGGACAGGGGGCTTACGAGCAGTACTTC. Translation: CSARDPGQGAYEQYF.

The table lists this clonotype with a count of one. The chain uses TRBV12-3 or TRBV12-4 and TRBJ2-1, with D possibly matching TRBD1 (5 bases). The length of the CDR3 is 13 residues. The V and J ends lost 3 bases and 9 bases respectively, with 12 bases between them. The CDR3 nucleotides read TGTGCCAGCAGTTTTCAAGGGGTTGCTGAGCAGTTCTTC. Translating it yields CASSFQGVAEQFF.

The rearrangement joins TRBV6-5 to TRBJ2-7; D remains ambiguous. The CDR3 runs to 16 residues. Germline CDR1 and CDR2: MNHEY and SVGAGI. With 0 bases removed from V and 5 bases from J, the gap between germline ends came to 17 bases. CDR3 protein: CASSYSTGVQYHEQYF. The CDR3 coding sequence is TGTGCCAGCAGTTACTCGACGGGCGTACAGTACCACGAGCAGTACTTC.

This clonotype has a handful of counts. V gene TRBV5-1 combines with J gene TRBJ2-7, with 9 bases fitting TRBD2. With 2 bases clipped from V and 2 bases from J, the junction kept 2 bases outside the gene matches. Germline CDR1 is SGHRS and CDR2 is YFSETQ. This CDR3 comprises 14 residues. CDR3 sequence: CASSLAGGAYEQYF. The CDR3, as DNA: TGCGCCAGCAGCTTAGCGGGAGGAGCCTACGAGCAGTACTTC. Full variable domain (rest looked up from reference TRBV5-1 and TRBJ2-7): KAGVTQTPRYLIKTRGQQVTLSCSPISGHRSVSWYQQTPGQGLQFLFEYFSETQRNKGNFPGRFSGRQFSNSRSEMNVSTLELGDSALYLCASSLAGGAYEQYFGPGTRLTVT.

In this sample, this clonotype turned up a few times. V gene TRBV6-5 combines with J gene TRBJ2-3; 8 bases line up with TRBD2. The ends lost 4 bases at V and 4 bases at J; junction bases unmatched: 1. CDR3 length: 13 amino acids. Germline V gene lookup returns CDR1 MNHEY and CDR2 SVGAGI. As DNA, the CDR3 is TGTGCCAGCAGTTCAGCGGGAGCAGATACGCAGTATTTT. Its protein product is CASSSAGADTQYF.

This clonotype occurred a few times. The CDR3 reads CASSSSAGTEAFF. The CDR3 DNA reads TGTGCCAGCAGCTCAAGCGCCGGGACCGAAGCTTTCTTT. The chain couples TRBV7-9 to TRBJ1-1; D is perhaps TRBD1 (5 bases). CDR3 length: 13 residues. Trimming removed 4 bases at V and 8 bases at J, with 14 bases between. The germline gives CDR1 SEHNR, CDR2 FQNEAQ (reference sequence).

This clonotype was picked up a small number of times. The chain employs TRBV7-9 and TRBJ2-1, with unresolved D. The CDR3 contains 11 residues. Deletions cut 5 bases from V and 8 bases from J, with 7 bases between. Germline CDR1 is SEHNR and CDR2 is FQNEAQ (reference sequence). The CDR3 nucleotides are TGTGCCAGCAGCCCCTTGGATGAGCAGTTCTTC. Protein: CASSPLDEQFF.

This clonotype was found a few times. This chain joins TRBV15 and TRBJ1-4, with D possibly matching TRBD1 (5 bases). Trimming left V 0 bases short and J 10 bases short, with 15 bases between. Per the germline V gene, CDR1 is LNHNV and CDR2 is YYDKDF (reference sequence). This CDR3 contains 15 residues. The CDR3 nucleotides read TGTGCCACCAGCAGAGATCCGGGCAGGGCGCGAAAACTGTTTTTT. It codes for CATSRDPGRARKLFF.

This clonotype appeared once. The chain has TRBV4-1 and TRBJ2-7; 15 bases are shared with TRBD2. Germline V gene lookup returns CDR1 MGHRA and CDR2 YSYEKL. The CDR3 is 16 residues long. Trimming cost V 4 bases and J 1 base; bases outside gene matches: 2. The CDR3 DNA reads TGCGCCAGCAGCCCGGGACTAGCGGGAGGTTCCTACGAGCAGTACTTC. Its translation: CASSPGLAGGSYEQYF.

The chain has TRBV14 and TRBJ2-3, with 7 bases fitting TRBD2. The CDR3 extends over 15 amino acids. The germline V gene has CDR1 SGHDN and CDR2 FVKESK. Germline trimming cut 4 bases from V and 2 bases from J; bases unmatched to any gene: 6. For the CDR3, the DNA is TGTGCCAGCAGCCTTCTACTAGCGTCCACAGATACGCAGTATTTT. It specifies CASSLLLASTDTQYF.

This chain joins TRBV30 and TRBJ1-4; D unclear. Germline V gene data show CDR1 as GTSNPN and CDR2 as SVGIG (reference sequence). There are 17 residues in the CDR3. The V gene lost 3 bases and the J gene lost 3 bases, with 20 bases spanning the gap. For the CDR3, the DNA is TGTGCCTGGAGCCTAGGCGGTCACGGAGGACCTAATGAAAAACTGTTTTTT. Translated, it gives CAWSLGGHGGPNEKLFF.

This clonotype was seen a few times. Its ends do not fully match the called genes, so a read error is possible. The chain uses TRBV7-2 and TRBJ1-5; 7 nucleotides line up with TRBD1. The germline CDR1 and CDR2 sequences are SGHTA and FQGNSA. The CDR3 runs to 15 residues. The CDR3 DNA reads as TGTGCCAGCAGGTTAGACAGGGATCCACATCAGCCCCAGCATTTT. Its protein product is CASRLDRDPHQPQHF.

This clonotype appeared a few times. V is TRBV5-1 and J is TRBJ1-1, with TRBD1 identical over 9 bases. Germline V gene sequence: CDR1 SGHRS, CDR2 YFSETQ. CDR3 length: 15 amino acids. V lost 4 bases and J lost 5; bases outside the gene matches: 9. This CDR3 reads CASSQGDRAETEAFF. Here the CDR3 DNA reads TGCGCCAGCAGCCAGGGGGACAGGGCCGAGACTGAAGCTTTCTTT.

The rearrangement links TRBV6-1 to TRBJ2-1, with 8 bases aligning to TRBD1. Germline CDR1 MNHNS, CDR2 SASEGT. Losses at the gene ends were 2 bases for V and 9 bases for J; bases not matched to a gene: 3. The CDR3 is 13 residues long. DNA for the CDR3: TGTGCCAGCAGTGAAAACCAGGGGGCTGAGCAGTTCTTC. Translation gives CASSENQGAEQFF.